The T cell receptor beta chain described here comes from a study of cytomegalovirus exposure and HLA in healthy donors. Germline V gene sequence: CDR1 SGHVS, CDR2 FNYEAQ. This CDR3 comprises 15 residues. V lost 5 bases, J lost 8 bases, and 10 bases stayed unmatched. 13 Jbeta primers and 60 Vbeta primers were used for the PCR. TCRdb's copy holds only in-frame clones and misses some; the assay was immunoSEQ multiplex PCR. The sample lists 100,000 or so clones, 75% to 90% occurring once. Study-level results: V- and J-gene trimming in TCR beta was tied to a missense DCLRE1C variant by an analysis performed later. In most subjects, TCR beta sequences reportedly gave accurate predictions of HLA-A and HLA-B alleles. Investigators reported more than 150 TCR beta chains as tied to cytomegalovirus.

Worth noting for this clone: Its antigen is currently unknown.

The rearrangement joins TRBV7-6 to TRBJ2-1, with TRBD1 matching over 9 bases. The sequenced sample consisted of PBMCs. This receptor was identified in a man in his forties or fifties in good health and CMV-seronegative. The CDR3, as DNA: TGTGCCAGCAGCCCCGGGACAGGGTTGGTCTATGAGCAGTTCTTC. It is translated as CASSPGTGLVYEQFF.